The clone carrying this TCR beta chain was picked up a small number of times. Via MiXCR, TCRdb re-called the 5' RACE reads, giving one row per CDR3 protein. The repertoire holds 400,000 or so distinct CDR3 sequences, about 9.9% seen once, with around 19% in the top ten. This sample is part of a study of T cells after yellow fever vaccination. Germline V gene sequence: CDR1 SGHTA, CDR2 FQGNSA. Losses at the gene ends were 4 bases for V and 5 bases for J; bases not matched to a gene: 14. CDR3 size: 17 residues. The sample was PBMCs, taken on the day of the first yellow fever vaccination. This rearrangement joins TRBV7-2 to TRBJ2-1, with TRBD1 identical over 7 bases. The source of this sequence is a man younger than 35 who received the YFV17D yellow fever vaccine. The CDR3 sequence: CASSYAASRQGHNEQFF. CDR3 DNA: TGTGCCAGCAGCTATGCTGCTTCGCGACAGGGCCACAATGAGCAGTTCTTC.